This T cell receptor beta chain was recorded in a study of T cell responses to AZD1222 COVID-19 vaccine. Study-wide results and limits: Among the donors, most were white British and more were female, and clonal diversity was possibly underestimated. Variant regions that are unmutated are reportedly the target of nearly half of spike-specific TCRs.

The germline CDR1 and CDR2 sequences are SGHDT and YYEEEE. This CDR3 region has 13 residues. V shed 2 bases and J shed 5 bases, with 11 bases lying between them. To note about this clone: The antigen remains unidentified.

Clones were read by immunoSEQ multiplex PCR, and TCRdb kept only the in-frame ones, dropping some. The sample contains 160,000 or so clones, just over 90% of which appear only once. The sequencing here drew on peripheral blood, taken 28 days after the second AZD1222 dose. The J gene is TRBJ2-7, the V gene TRBV5-6; D gene ambiguous. This TCR derives from an adult who received the AZD1222 COVID-19 vaccine. In DNA form, the CDR3 reads TGTGCCAGCAGCTTCTCCAACTCTAACGAGCAGTACTTC. Translated, it gives CASSFSNSNEQYF.